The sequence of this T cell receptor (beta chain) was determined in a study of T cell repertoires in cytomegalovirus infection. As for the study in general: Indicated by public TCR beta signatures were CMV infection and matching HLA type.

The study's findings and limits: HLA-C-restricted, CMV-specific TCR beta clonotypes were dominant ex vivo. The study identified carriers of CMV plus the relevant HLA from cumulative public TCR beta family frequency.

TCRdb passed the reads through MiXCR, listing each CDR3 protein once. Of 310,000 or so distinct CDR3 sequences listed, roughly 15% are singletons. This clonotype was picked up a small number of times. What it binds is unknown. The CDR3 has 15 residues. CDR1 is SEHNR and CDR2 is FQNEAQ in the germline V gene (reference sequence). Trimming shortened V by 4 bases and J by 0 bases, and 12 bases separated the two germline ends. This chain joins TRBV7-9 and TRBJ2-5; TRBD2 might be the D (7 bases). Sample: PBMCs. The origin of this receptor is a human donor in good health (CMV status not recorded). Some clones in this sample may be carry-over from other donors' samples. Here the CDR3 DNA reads TGTGCCAGCAGCTCCGGGGGGCAGTACCAAGAGACCCAGTACTTC. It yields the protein CASSSGGQYQETQYF.